A selection of T cell receptor beta chains follows, all from one sample in a study of cytomegalovirus exposure and HLA in healthy donors. The assay was immunoSEQ multiplex PCR, and TCRdb's table has in-frame clones only and misses some. The sample has over 130,000 clones; approximately 86% are singletons. The material sequenced was PBMCs. These receptor sequences come from a man aged 18 to 35 in good health and CMV-seropositive. Both conserved end residues are part of each CDR3. A D gene is named only where the DNA matches it firmly. Size tells how often a clone was seen (once, few, many) or the class of an expanded clone, and some rows leave it out.

CDR3nt,CDR3aa,abundance,d_gene,v_gene,j_gene
TGTGCCAGCAGTTCCGGGACACCTTGGGATGAGCAGTTCTTC,CASSSGTPWDEQFF,NA,NA,TRBV11-3,TRBJ2-1
TGTGCCAGCAGGCACAGGCCCTCCTACGAGCAGTACTTC,CASRHRPSYEQYF,NA,NA,TRBV5-8,TRBJ2-7
TGTGCCAGCAGTGAGGTGACAGCTCTAAATCAGCCCCAGCATTTT,CASSEVTALNQPQHF,once,NA,TRBV2,TRBJ1-5
TGTGCCAGCAGTCCCTCAGACACTGAAGCTTTCTTT,CASSPSDTEAFF,NA,NA,TRBV6-5,TRBJ1-1
TGCAGCGGAGACAGGGGGCTTGACGGTGAGCAGTTCTTC,CSGDRGLDGEQFF,NA,TRBD1,TRBV29-1,TRBJ2-1
TGTGCCGCCAAAAACCAGGGAAACACTGAAGCTTTCTTT,CAAKNQGNTEAFF,NA,NA,TRBV10-3,TRBJ1-1
TGTGCCAGCACCACAGGGTACGGCAATCAGCCCCAGCATTTT,CASTTGYGNQPQHF,NA,NA,TRBV7-2,TRBJ1-5
TGCAGCGTTGCGAGGAGCGGGACAGGAGTTTACAATGAGCAGTTCTTC,CSVARSGTGVYNEQFF,NA,NA,TRBV29-1,TRBJ2-1
TGTGCCAGCAGCTTAGGGAGCGGGAGGGCCTTTAAGCACTCAGATACGCAGTATTTT,CASSLGSGRAFKHSDTQYF,NA,TRBD2,TRBV7-9,TRBJ2-3
TGTGCCAGCAGTTACTCACCCGGACAGTTGTATTTT,CASSYSPGQLYF,NA,NA,TRBV6-6,TRBJ2-3
TGTGCCAGCACCCTATTGCCGACCCGGGAATACGAGCAGTACTTC,CASTLLPTREYEQYF,NA,NA,TRBV7-3,TRBJ2-7
TGTGCCAGCAGTCCCGAGAGATTGAAAGCAGATACGCAGTATTTT,CASSPERLKADTQYF,NA,NA,TRBV27,TRBJ2-3
TGTGCCAGCAGCGGGGGGACACCGGGCACCTACAATGAGCAGTTCTTC,CASSGGTPGTYNEQFF,NA,NA,TRBV9,TRBJ2-1
TGCGCCAGCAGCGTATCCGGGACAGGGGTTGAGCAGTACTTC,CASSVSGTGVEQYF,NA,TRBD1,TRBV5-1,TRBJ2-7
TGTGCCAGCACCCCGTCTGGGGGGTCTAACTATGGCTACACCTTC,CASTPSGGSNYGYTF,once,NA,TRBV28,TRBJ1-2
TGTGCCAGCAGCCAGAGAGAAGGGGCGGTGGGAGCTTTCTTT,CASSQREGAVGAFF,NA,NA,TRBV14,TRBJ1-1
TGTGCCATCAGCTCGGGACAGGGCCAGCCCCAGCATTTT,CAISSGQGQPQHF,few,TRBD1,TRBV10-3,TRBJ1-5
TGTGCCAGCAGCTTAGGGGGCAGAGAAGCTGAAAAACTGTTTTTT,CASSLGGREAEKLFF,NA,NA,TRBV7-2,TRBJ1-4
TGTGCCAGCGACCCCCTACAGGGGGCGAGGGAGCAGTACTTC,CASDPLQGAREQYF,once,TRBD1,TRBV6-1,TRBJ2-7
TGTGCCAGCAGCCGTACTGGTGATACGCAGTATTTT,CASSRTGDTQYF,NA,NA,TRBV7-9,TRBJ2-3
TGTGCCAGCAGTTTACAGGGCCCCTCTGAGACCATATATTTT,CASSLQGPSETIYF,NA,NA,TRBV27,TRBJ1-3
TGTGCCAGCAGTGTGGACAGGCGGGGGAACACTGAAGCTTTCTTT,CASSVDRRGNTEAFF,once,TRBD1,TRBV6-1,TRBJ1-1
TGTGCCAGCATTAGCGGGGGCTACGAGCAGTACTTC,CASISGGYEQYF,NA,TRBD2,TRBV27,TRBJ2-7
TGCGCCAGCAGCTTGGAAGAGGCCTACGAGCAGTACTTC,CASSLEEAYEQYF,few,NA,TRBV5-1,TRBJ2-7
TGTGCCAGCAGCGGCACTACAGGGAAAGAATATGGCTACACCTTC,CASSGTTGKEYGYTF,NA,NA,TRBV7-6,TRBJ1-2
TGTGCCAGCAGCCCTCCGTTTGGCTCCGAGCAGTACTTC,CASSPPFGSEQYF,NA,NA,TRBV5-6,TRBJ2-7
TGCGCCAGCAGCCAACTTACAGGCTCTGGAAACACCATATATTTT,CASSQLTGSGNTIYF,NA,NA,TRBV4-1,TRBJ1-3
TGTGCCAGCAGTTCACCCACGGGGCGGGGCTCCTACGAGCAGTACTTC,CASSSPTGRGSYEQYF,once,NA,TRBV6-5,TRBJ2-7
TGTGCCAGCAGTGAAGCAAATAGGGGAAATGAGCAGTTCTTC,CASSEANRGNEQFF,NA,NA,TRBV2,TRBJ2-1
TGTGCCATCGATCTGACCGGGACAGGCAGCCAGCATTTT,CAIDLTGTGSQHF,few,TRBD1,TRBV6-6,TRBJ1-5
TGTGCCAGCAGTGAAGCGCTTCAAGCGACTAGCACAGATACGCAGTATTTT,CASSEALQATSTDTQYF,NA,NA,TRBV6-1,TRBJ2-3
TGTGCCAGCAGTTTATCTTGGGCGGGGGGGGCCAAAAAGACCCAGTACTTC,CASSLSWAGGAKKTQYF,NA,TRBD2,TRBV27,TRBJ2-5
TGCGCCAGCAGCTTGGGATTCGGTGACTATGGCTACACCTTC,CASSLGFGDYGYTF,NA,NA,TRBV5-1,TRBJ1-2
TGTGCCAGCAGTGAGCAGGGGGCGGGGACTGAAGCTTTCTTT,CASSEQGAGTEAFF,NA,TRBD1,TRBV25-1,TRBJ1-1
TGTGCCAGCAGCGTAGAACAGGGGGATAATTCACCCCTCCACTTT,CASSVEQGDNSPLHF,NA,TRBD1,TRBV9,TRBJ1-6
TGTGCCAGTAGTATGATCTCCCAGGGAGGGCAAGAGACCCAGTACTTC,CASSMISQGGQETQYF,NA,TRBD2,TRBV19,TRBJ2-5
TGTGCCAGCAGTTTCGGTTTGCAGCTAGCGGGAGCATCAGATACGCAGTATTTT,CASSFGLQLAGASDTQYF,NA,TRBD2,TRBV27,TRBJ2-3
TGTGCCATCAGTGTGGGGCAGGGGGCCTGGGAGACCCAGTACTTC,CAISVGQGAWETQYF,NA,TRBD1,TRBV10-3,TRBJ2-5
TGTGCCAGCAGCAAAGTAGAACTAGCGGGAGCTGAAGAGACCCAGTACTTC,CASSKVELAGAEETQYF,NA,NA,TRBV21-1,TRBJ2-5
TGTGCCAGCACCATGACGGGGAACACTGAAGCTTTCTTT,CASTMTGNTEAFF,NA,NA,TRBV27,TRBJ1-1
TGTGCCAGCAGCGTCGGGACAGGGTCCTACGAGCAGTACTTC,CASSVGTGSYEQYF,NA,TRBD1,TRBV5-4,TRBJ2-7
TGTGCCAGCAGTGACTCGATAAGTGACTGGGATGAGCAGTTCTTC,CASSDSISDWDEQFF,NA,NA,TRBV6-4,TRBJ2-1
TGTGCCAGCAGTTCCAGGGGGCCCTACAATGAGCAGTTCTTC,CASSSRGPYNEQFF,NA,TRBD1,TRBV27,TRBJ2-1
TGTGCCAGCAGCTTACTGAGCTTAGATACGCAGTATTTT,CASSLLSLDTQYF,NA,NA,TRBV7-2,TRBJ2-3
TGTGCCAGCAGTCCCCCCCCCGGGAAGGGCGAAGAAAAACTGTTTTTT,CASSPPPGKGEEKLFF,once,NA,TRBV2,TRBJ1-4
TGCGCCAGCAGCCCGGACAGGGTTACCGATACGCAGTATTTT,CASSPDRVTDTQYF,NA,TRBD1,TRBV5-1,TRBJ2-3
TGCGCCAGCAGCAGCGGGACAGGGAACTTTATGAACACTGAAGCTTTCTTT,CASSSGTGNFMNTEAFF,once,TRBD1,TRBV5-1,TRBJ1-1
TGTGCCAGCAGCTTATCATTTGGGGCAGGGGGCTTTGGTTCACCCCTCCACTTT,CASSLSFGAGGFGSPLHF,NA,TRBD1,TRBV7-2,TRBJ1-6
TGTGCCAGCAGCACCGATCGGACCACGGGGCAGCCCCAGCATTTT,CASSTDRTTGQPQHF,NA,NA,TRBV7-2,TRBJ1-5
TGTGCCAGCAGCTTAAACGCGGGAGCGGCGGAGACCCAGTACTTC,CASSLNAGAAETQYF,NA,TRBD2,TRBV7-6,TRBJ2-5
TGTGCCAGCTCCTTTTGGACTAGCGACCCCTACGAGCAGTACTTC,CASSFWTSDPYEQYF,NA,TRBD2,TRBV18,TRBJ2-7
TGTGCCAGCGCCTACAGGGTTGACTATGGCTACACCTTC,CASAYRVDYGYTF,once,NA,TRBV6-5,TRBJ1-2
TGTGCCAGCAGTGTGGACTCGTACCAAGAGACCCAGTACTTC,CASSVDSYQETQYF,NA,NA,TRBV2,TRBJ2-5
TGTGCCAGCATGACAGGACAGGTACGAGAGACCCAGTACTTC,CASMTGQVRETQYF,NA,TRBD1,TRBV6-1,TRBJ2-5
TGTGCCAGCAGTTTGACTTATAACTATGGCTACACCTTC,CASSLTYNYGYTF,NA,NA,TRBV27,TRBJ1-2
TGTGCCAGCAGTGTTCTCAGGGGCTCCAGCGACCAAGAGACCCAGTACTTC,CASSVLRGSSDQETQYF,NA,NA,TRBV6-1,TRBJ2-5
TGTGCCTGGGGGCAGGGTGAGGCTCAGCCCCAGCATTTT,CAWGQGEAQPQHF,few,NA,TRBV30,TRBJ1-5
TGTGCCAGCTCACCAACTACGAGGAGGTTATATTCTGGGGCCAACGTCCTGACTTTC,CASSPTTRRLYSGANVLTF,NA,NA,TRBV18,TRBJ2-6
TGTGCCAGCAGTCCCCGCAATGAGCAGTTCTTC,CASSPRNEQFF,few,NA,TRBV6-6,TRBJ2-1